This TCR beta chain was sequenced for a study of T cell repertoires in cytomegalovirus infection. Study observations and caveats: HLA-C-restricted, CMV-specific TCR beta clonotypes were dominant ex vivo.

TCRdb independently ran MiXCR on the reads; one entry per CDR3 protein. The table lists 300,000 to 450,000 distinct CDR3 sequences, around 18% of them singletons. Worth noting for this clonotype: As yet, its antigen is unknown.

The CDR3 sequence is 15 residues long. Germline V gene data show CDR1 as SGHDN and CDR2 as FVKESK. Trimming cost V 0 bases and J 1 base, with 7 bases left between them. The sequencing input was PBMCs. The chain carries TRBV14 and TRBJ2-1; D call uncertain. The TCR originated in a human donor in good health (CMV status not recorded). Some clones in this sample may be carry-over from other donors' samples. The CDR3 nucleotides read TGTGCCAGCAGCCAAGATTGGCAATCCTACAATGAGCAGTTCTTC. Translating it yields CASSQDWQSYNEQFF.